These 15 T cell receptor beta chains were all obtained from the same sample, sequenced in a study of cytomegalovirus exposure and HLA in healthy donors. 60 Vbeta and 13 Jbeta primers were used in PCR. Here immunoSEQ multiplex PCR was the method, and the copy in TCRdb shows in-frame clones only, minus some. Of fewer than 200,000 clones in the sample, over 75% were seen once. The specimen sequenced was PBMCs. Receptors originate from a woman between 50 and 59 years old in good health and CMV-seronegative.

The chain combines TRBV7-9 with TRBJ1-5; D gene ambiguous. This CDR3 is built from 16 residues. V lost 1 base and J 0 bases, leaving 10 bases between the germline ends. The V gene's germline CDR1 is SEHNR and CDR2 FQNEAQ (reference sequence). CDR3 nucleotide sequence: TGTGCCAGCAGCTTAGGTCAGATTTATAGCAATCAGCCCCAGCATTTT. Translated: CASSLGQIYSNQPQHF.

This chain joins TRBV6-5 and TRBJ1-2, with a weak D call TRBD1 (6 bases). Germline CDR1 reads MNHEY; CDR2 reads SVGAGI. CDR3 length equals 13 residues. V was pared by 8 bases and J by 2 bases, with 12 bases between. In DNA form, the CDR3 reads TGTGCCAGCGAACGGACAGCCAACTATGGCTACACCTTC. Its translation is CASERTANYGYTF.

The chain links TRBV28 to TRBJ2-3, with 8 nucleotides matching TRBD2. V lost 5 bases, J lost 4 bases, and 5 bases stayed unmatched. The germline V gene has CDR1 MDHEN and CDR2 SYDVKM. The CDR3 consists of 14 residues. Here the CDR3 DNA reads TGTGCCAGCAGTACCCGGGAGGGTTCAGATACGCAGTATTTT. It encodes CASSTREGSDTQYF.

The chain uses TRBV4-1 and TRBJ2-7; possibly TRBD1 for D (6 bases). The CDR3 is 14 residues long. V lost 0 bases and J lost 2, with 8 bases in between. Germline V CDR1 and CDR2: MGHRA, YSYEKL. CDR3 protein: CASSQEGGTYEQYF. CDR3 nucleotides: TGCGCCAGCAGCCAAGAAGGGGGAACCTACGAGCAGTACTTC.

J is TRBJ2-5 and V is TRBV7-9; 9 nucleotides match TRBD2. The CDR3 has 17 residues. The germline V gene encodes CDR1 SEHNR and CDR2 FQNEAQ (reference sequence). J lost 4 bases, V lost 2 bases, and 11 bases had no gene match. The CDR3 DNA follows: TGTGCCAGCAGCTTAAAGGCGGGAGGGCCTTCGGGAGAGACCCAGTACTTC. It yields the protein CASSLKAGGPSGETQYF.

The V gene is TRBV7-2, the J gene TRBJ2-5, with D maybe TRBD1 (8 bases). Gene TRBJ2-7 matches the end of the DNA better, so the J call may be wrong. The CDR3 is made up of 15 amino acids. Germline-derived CDR1 and CDR2 are SGHTA and FQGNSA. This chain's CDR3 is CASSLTGGAMNEQYF. The CDR3 nucleotides are TGTGCCAGCAGCCTAACAGGGGGGGCCATGAACGAGCAGTACTTC.

The chain carries TRBV9 and TRBJ2-3; a possible D gene is TRBD2 (6 bases). This CDR3 has 17 amino acids. Looked up from germline, CDR1 is SGDLS and CDR2 is YYNGEE. V gave up 0 bases and J gave up 1 base, with 15 bases separating them. This CDR3 reads CASSVAASGSGTDTQYF. Here the CDR3 DNA reads TGTGCCAGCAGCGTAGCGGCGAGCGGGTCGGGCACAGATACGCAGTATTTT.

The chain uses TRBV9 and TRBJ2-1, with D possibly matching TRBD2 (6 bases). The CDR3 is 15 amino acids. Trimming shortened V by 3 bases and J by 0 bases, and 10 bases separated the two germline ends. Germline V lookup: CDR1 SGDLS, CDR2 YYNGEE. Written as DNA, the CDR3 is TGTGCCAGCAGCGAAGGAGGGAACTCCTACAATGAGCAGTTCTTC. It specifies CASSEGGNSYNEQFF. The full variable domain, in which reference TRBV9 and TRBJ2-1 provide the parts outside the CDR3, is DSGVTQTPKHLITATGQRVTLRCSPRSGDLSVYWYQQSLDQGLQFLIQYYNGEERAKGNILERFSAQQFPDLHSELNLSSLELGDSALYFCASSEGGNSYNEQFFGPGTRLTVL.

As to this clone: At the DNA level, this CDR3 is encoded by other sequences in the same sample as well. V is TRBV6-5 and J is TRBJ2-1; the D call may be TRBD1 or TRBD2 (6 bases each). The CDR3 extends over 16 amino acids. V was pared by 6 bases and J by 2 bases, with 17 bases between. Germline V gives CDR1 MNHEY, CDR2 SVGAGI. As DNA, the CDR3 is TGTGCCAGCAGCTACGGGGGCAGGGTTACCTACAATGAGCAGTTCTTC. As protein: CASSYGGRVTYNEQFF.

The CDR3 nucleotides are TGTGCCAGCAGTGAGTCAGGGGTAATCACCGGGGAGCTGTTTTTT. Translating gives CASSESGVITGELFF. The rearrangement joins TRBV2 to TRBJ2-2; the D gene is possibly TRBD1 (6 bases). The CDR3 spans 15 residues. Germline CDR1 reads SNHLY; CDR2 reads FYNNEI. Trimming removed 3 bases at V and 4 bases at J, with 12 bases between.

V usage is TRBV27 and J usage is TRBJ2-3, with D perhaps TRBD1 (8 bases). This CDR3 spans 15 amino acids. Per the germline V gene, CDR1 is MNHEY and CDR2 is SMNVEV (reference sequence). The V and J ends lost 4 bases and 6 bases respectively, with 17 bases between them. The CDR3 spells CASSYGQGGGDTQYF. The DNA of the CDR3 is TGTGCCAGCAGTTACGGACAGGGAGGGGGGGATACGCAGTATTTT.

The V gene is TRBV5-4, the J gene TRBJ2-7; D is possibly TRBD2 (5 bases). V lost 1 base and J 3 bases, leaving 8 bases between the germline ends. Germline V lookup: CDR1 SGHNT, CDR2 YYREEE (reference sequence). This CDR3 region has 13 residues. CDR3 DNA sequence: TGTGCCAGCAGCTTGAACGGGGTCTACGAGCAGTACTTC. It encodes CASSLNGVYEQYF. Drawing the rest from reference TRBV5-4 and TRBJ2-7, the complete variable domain is ETGVTQSPTHLIKTRGQQVTLRCSSQSGHNTVSWYQQALGQGPQFIFQYYREEENGRGNFPPRFSGLQFPNYSSELNVNALELDDSALYLCASSLNGVYEQYFGPGTRLTVT.

This clone appeared a few times. The chain recombines TRBV4-3 with TRBJ2-7; no firm D call. Germline CDR1 and CDR2: LGHNA and YSLEER. The germline V and J ends were trimmed by 2 bases and 4 bases, with 9 bases remaining between them. The CDR3 is 13 residues long. CDR3 nucleotide sequence: TGCGCCAGCAGCCAATCCTTCGGGTACGAGCAGTACTTC. It is translated as CASSQSFGYEQYF.

This rearrangement joins TRBV5-1 to TRBJ1-1; D may be TRBD1 (6 bases). Germline V gene sequence: CDR1 SGHRS, CDR2 YFSETQ. This CDR3 has 17 residues. Trimming cost V 0 bases and J 8 bases, with 23 bases left between them. CDR3 in DNA: TGCGCCAGCAGCTTGGCTTTCCGGGACACGAAAGGTAAAGAAGCTTTCTTT. The encoded protein is CASSLAFRDTKGKEAFF.

This clone was found once. The gene calls are TRBV7-9 and TRBJ2-5; 10 bases match TRBD2. J was trimmed by 1 base and V by 5 bases; bases with no gene match: 4. Germline CDR1 and CDR2: SEHNR and FQNEAQ (reference sequence). The CDR3 runs to 15 residues. CDR3 sequence (DNA): TGTGCCAGCAGCACGGGACTAGCGCTCCAAGAGACCCAGTACTTC. This codes for CASSTGLALQETQYF.